Listed below are T cell receptor beta chains from one sample, sequenced in a study of shared clonotypes between healthy human individuals. Data came from immunoSEQ multiplex PCR; TCRdb stores just in-frame clones and leaves some out. The table lists under 2,500,000 clones, approximately 94% of them singletons, with 0.1% to 0.15% in the top ten. Specimen: naive CD4+ T cells sorted from blood. The source is a man younger than 35 in good health. Each CDR3 is given without its conserved first and last residue. The D gene is left open where the match is weak. Size is omitted from some rows. Given values are once, few, many or a class for expanded clones.

>TRBD1|TRBV18|13|TRBJ1-5|.
ASSMGTGGPQPQH
>.|TRBV6-5|14|TRBJ2-7|.
ASSYDTIASSYEQY
>.|TRBV6-5|13|TRBJ1-6|.
ASGIDAGRISPLH
>.|TRBV2|15|TRBJ2-2|.
ASSEIGVGLRAGELF
>.|TRBV6-1|12|TRBJ1-2|.
ASSEGLGAYGYT
>TRBD2|TRBV2|13|TRBJ2-1|.
ASSLTSGSLYEQF
>.|TRBV5-1|12|TRBJ2-1|.
ASSLGSELNEQF
>.|TRBV9|14|TRBJ2-3|.
ASSVAEGERTDTQY
>.|TRBV28|9|TRBJ1-2|once
ASSFGNGYT
>.|TRBV27|13|TRBJ1-4|.
ASSPSRGFNEKLF
>TRBD1|TRBV15|11|TRBJ2-3|.
AAGTGSTDTQY
>.|TRBV7-9|13|TRBJ1-4|once
ASSFVTPTNEKLF
>TRBD2|TRBV5-1|14|TRBJ2-3|.
ASSSTSGASTDTQY
>.|TRBV7-2|15|TRBJ2-7|.
ASSLVVGTPYLYEQY
>TRBD2|TRBV28|13|TRBJ2-3|.
ASSTLAGGADTQY
>.|TRBV6-5|12|TRBJ1-3|.
ASSYDNSGNTIY
>.|TRBV5-1|10|TRBJ1-2|.
ASSVGLNGYT
>TRBD2|TRBV4-1|16|TRBJ2-5|.
ASSQDIILAGSQETQY
>.|TRBV7-8|10|TRBJ2-5|.
ASSLDKETQY
>TRBD2|TRBV30|14|TRBJ2-2|.
AWTRGTSVGTGELF
>.|TRBV6-6|12|TRBJ2-1|once
ASSQTLPGGEQF
>TRBD2|TRBV6-1|14|TRBJ2-3|.
ASSGAVAGEGDTQY